This T cell receptor beta chain was identified during a study of cytomegalovirus exposure and HLA in healthy donors. This PCR relied on a set of 60 Vbeta primers and 13 Jbeta primers. Assay used: immunoSEQ multiplex PCR; TCRdb lists only in-frame clones, some missing. The data contain fewer than 200,000 clones, about three quarters of them seen just once; the ten biggest clones take up around 0.98%. In germline, CDR1 is MGHRA, CDR2 YSYEKL. The CDR3 is made up of 14 amino acids. V was cut by 1 base and J by 3 bases, with 9 bases left in between. Sequenced sample: PBMCs. V usage is TRBV4-1 and J usage is TRBJ1-2; possibly TRBD1 for D (5 bases). The TCR sequence derives from a woman in her forties or fifties in good health and CMV-seropositive. The CDR3, as DNA: TGCGCCAGCAGCCAAGTGCCCAGGGACTATGGCTACACCTTC. Its translation is CASSQVPRDYGYTF.